The clone carrying this TCR beta chain has more than one count but fewer than ten. As yet, its antigen is unknown. This specimen belongs to a study of regulatory T cells in long-lasting Graves disease. Study-level information: Persistence in Graves' disease required over 5 years of antithyroid drugs plus positive TSH receptor antibodies.

Study-level findings and limits: Lower TCR diversity characterized persistent Graves' patients relative to newly diagnosed patients. The researchers studied only peripheral blood, not thyroid tissue.

Per the germline V gene, CDR1 is SQVTM and CDR2 is ANQGSEA. The V and J ends lost 7 bases and 3 bases respectively, with 13 bases between them. The CDR3 spans 12 residues. Through Arm-PCR of CDR3 regions and iRepertoire HTBI primers, TCR beta libraries were built. TCRdb called the multiplex PCR reads again in MiXCR, with one record for every CDR3 protein. This table holds roughly 450,000 distinct CDR3 sequences, about 20% found once. Noted time point: persistent/refractory GD, antithyroid drugs over 5 years with positive TRAb. PBMC RNA was the source of the TCR library. Patients with Graves' disease were diagnosed by American Thyroid Association guidelines.

The source is a female donor with Graves disease. The V and J genes are TRBV29-1 and TRBJ2-7, with D tentatively TRBD2 (6 bases). The sequenced sample was peripheral blood mononuclear cells (PBMCs), obtained when the disease was refractory, from a patient treated with antithyroid drugs. The CDR3: CSAWDLNYEQYF. The DNA of the CDR3 is TGCAGCGCCTGGGACTTAAACTACGAGCAGTACTTC.